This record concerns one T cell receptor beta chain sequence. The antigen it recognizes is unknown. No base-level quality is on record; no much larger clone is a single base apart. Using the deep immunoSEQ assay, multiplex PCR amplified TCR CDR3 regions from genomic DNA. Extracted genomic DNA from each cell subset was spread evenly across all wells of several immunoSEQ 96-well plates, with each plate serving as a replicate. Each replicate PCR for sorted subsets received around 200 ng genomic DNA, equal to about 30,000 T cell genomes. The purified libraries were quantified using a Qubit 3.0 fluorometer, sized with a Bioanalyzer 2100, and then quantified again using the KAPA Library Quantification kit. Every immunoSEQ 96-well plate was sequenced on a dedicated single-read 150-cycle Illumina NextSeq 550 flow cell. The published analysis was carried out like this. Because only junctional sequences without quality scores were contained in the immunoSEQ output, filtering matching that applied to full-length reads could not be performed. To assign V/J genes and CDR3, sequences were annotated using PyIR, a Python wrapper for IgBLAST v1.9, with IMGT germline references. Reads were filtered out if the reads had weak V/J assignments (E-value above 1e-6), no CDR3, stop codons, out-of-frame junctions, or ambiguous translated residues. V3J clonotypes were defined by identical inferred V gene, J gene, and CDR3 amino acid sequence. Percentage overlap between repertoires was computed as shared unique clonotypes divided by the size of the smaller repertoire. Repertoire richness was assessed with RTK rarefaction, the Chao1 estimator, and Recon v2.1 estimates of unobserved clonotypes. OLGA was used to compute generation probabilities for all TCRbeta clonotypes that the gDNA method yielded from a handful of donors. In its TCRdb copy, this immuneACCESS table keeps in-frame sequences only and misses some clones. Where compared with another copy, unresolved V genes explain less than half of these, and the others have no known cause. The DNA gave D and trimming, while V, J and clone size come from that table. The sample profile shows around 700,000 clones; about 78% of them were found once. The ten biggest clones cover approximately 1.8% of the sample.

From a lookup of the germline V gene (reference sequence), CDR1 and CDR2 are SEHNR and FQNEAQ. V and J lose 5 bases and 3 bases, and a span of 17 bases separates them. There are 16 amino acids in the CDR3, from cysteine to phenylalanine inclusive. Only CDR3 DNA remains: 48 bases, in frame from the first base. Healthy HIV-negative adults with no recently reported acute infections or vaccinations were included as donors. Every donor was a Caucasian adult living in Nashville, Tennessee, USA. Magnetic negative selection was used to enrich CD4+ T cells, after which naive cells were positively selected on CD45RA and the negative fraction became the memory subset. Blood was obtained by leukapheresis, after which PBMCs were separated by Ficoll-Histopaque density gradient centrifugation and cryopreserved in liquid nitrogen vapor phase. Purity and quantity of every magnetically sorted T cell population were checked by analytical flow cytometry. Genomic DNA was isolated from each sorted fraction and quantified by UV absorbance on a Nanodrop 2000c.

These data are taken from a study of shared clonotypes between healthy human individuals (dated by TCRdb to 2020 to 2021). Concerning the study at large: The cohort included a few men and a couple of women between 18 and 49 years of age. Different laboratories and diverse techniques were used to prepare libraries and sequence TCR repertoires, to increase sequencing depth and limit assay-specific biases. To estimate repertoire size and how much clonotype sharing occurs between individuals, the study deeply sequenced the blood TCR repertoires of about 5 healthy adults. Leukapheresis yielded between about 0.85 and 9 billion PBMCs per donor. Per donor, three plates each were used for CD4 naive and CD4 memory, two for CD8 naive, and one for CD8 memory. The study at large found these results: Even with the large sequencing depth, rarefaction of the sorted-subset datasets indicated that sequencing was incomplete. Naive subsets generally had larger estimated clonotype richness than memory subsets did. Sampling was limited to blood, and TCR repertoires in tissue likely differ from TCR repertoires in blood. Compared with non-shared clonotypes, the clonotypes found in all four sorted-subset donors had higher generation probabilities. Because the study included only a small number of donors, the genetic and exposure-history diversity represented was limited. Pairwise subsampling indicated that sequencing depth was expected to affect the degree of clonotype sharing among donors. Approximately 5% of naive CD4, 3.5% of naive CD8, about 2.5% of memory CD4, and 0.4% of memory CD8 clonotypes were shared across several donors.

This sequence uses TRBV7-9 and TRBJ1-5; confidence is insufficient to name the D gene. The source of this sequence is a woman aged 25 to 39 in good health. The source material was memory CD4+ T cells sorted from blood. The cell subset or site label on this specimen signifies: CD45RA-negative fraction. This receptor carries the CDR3 CASSPDLWGTNQPQHF. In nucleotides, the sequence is TGTGCCAGCAGCCCCGACTTGTGGGGTACCAATCAGCCCCAGCATTTT.